Following are 22 T cell receptor beta chains from one sample sequenced in a study of T cells after posttransplantation cyclophosphamide. Only in-frame clones appear in the TCRdb table, and some are missing; sequencing was by immunoSEQ multiplex PCR. The record shows over 35,000 clones for this sample, with no singletons present. Sequencing was carried out using PBMCs. The source of these receptors is a man aged 50-60 years in good health, CMV-negative, and a related stem cell transplant donor.

The sample holds many counts of this clone. The rearrangement links TRBV5-1 to TRBJ2-7; a possible D gene is TRBD2 (5 bases). The CDR3 spans 12 residues. Trimming cost V 4 bases and J 4 bases, with 9 bases left between them. Germline loops: CDR1 SGHRS, CDR2 YFSETQ. The CDR3 DNA reads as TGCGCCAGCAGCCCAAGGACTTACGAGCAGTACTTC. The encoded protein is CASSPRTYEQYF.

This rearrangement joins TRBV30 to TRBJ1-6, with 8 nucleotides matching TRBD1. The germline V gene has CDR1 GTSNPN and CDR2 SVGIG (reference sequence). This CDR3 has 18 residues. The V and J ends lost 1 base and 3 bases, in that order; junction bases with no gene match: 11. Written as DNA, the CDR3 is TGTGCCTGGAGTGAAACAGGCAGGGGGCAGATCTATAATTCACCCCTCCACTTT. Protein: CAWSETGRGQIYNSPLHF.

The sample holds many counts of this clone. V and J are TRBV7-9 and TRBJ2-7; perhaps TRBD1 as D (5 bases). Germline V gene sequence: CDR1 SEHNR, CDR2 FQNEAQ (reference sequence). There are 18 residues in the CDR3. Trimming took 4 bases from V and 5 from J, leaving 27 bases between them. CDR3: CASSSKGRQTEMMDEQYF. The DNA for the CDR3 is TGTGCCAGCAGCTCAAAGGGCCGACAGACCGAGATGATGGACGAGCAGTACTTC.

In this sample, this clone turned up many times. The chain recombines TRBV6-5 with TRBJ2-1; 7 nucleotides agree with TRBD2. V lost 8 bases to trimming and J lost 7 bases; unmatched junction nucleotides: 11. CDR1 is MNHEY, CDR2 SVGAGI, per germline. The length of the CDR3 is 14 residues. The CDR3 is CASPWREFGNEQFF. In nucleotides, the CDR3 is TGTGCCAGCCCCTGGCGGGAGTTCGGTAATGAGCAGTTCTTC.

This clone was detected a few times. The chain has TRBV18 and TRBJ1-2; D not resolved. Germline assignment: CDR1 KGHSH and CDR2 LQKENI. The CDR3 is 12 amino acids. Trimming removed 3 bases at V and 5 bases at J, with 7 bases between. The DNA for the CDR3 is TGTGCCAGCTCACCGGGCAGTTATGGCTACACCTTC. Its protein is CASSPGSYGYTF.

This clone showed up many times. V is TRBV5-4 and J is TRBJ2-1; 9 nucleotides align to TRBD2. Per germline, CDR1 SGHNT and CDR2 YYREEE (reference sequence). This CDR3 spans 16 amino acids. The ends lost 2 bases at V and 4 bases at J; junction bases unmatched: 7. The CDR3 reads CASSLVGSGGYNEQFF. The CDR3 bases are TGTGCCAGCAGCTTAGTAGGTAGCGGGGGTTACAATGAGCAGTTCTTC.

This clone was seen at least ten times. V usage is TRBV27 and J usage is TRBJ1-5, with D perhaps matching TRBD1 (5 bases). This CDR3 is 15 amino acids long. V was trimmed by 3 bases and J by 0 bases, leaving 9 bases between them. Germline lookup yields CDR1 MNHEY and CDR2 SMNVEV (reference sequence). CDR3 amino acids: CASSLTDGSNQPQHF. DNA for the CDR3: TGTGCCAGCAGTTTGACAGATGGTAGCAATCAGCCCCAGCATTTT.

This clone was counted at least ten times. The chain employs TRBV2 and TRBJ1-3, with 8 bases aligning to TRBD1. V shed 6 bases, J shed 4 bases, and the junction held 11 bases outside the gene matches. The germline gives CDR1 SNHLY, CDR2 FYNNEI. CDR3 length equals 16 residues. The CDR3 here is CASSRETGVPGNTIYF. In DNA form, the CDR3 reads TGTGCCAGCAGCAGAGAGACAGGGGTTCCCGGAAACACCATATATTTT. The full variable domain, rest sourced from reference TRBV2 and TRBJ1-3, is EPEVTQTPSHQVTQMGQEVILRCVPISNHLYFYWYRQILGQKVEFLVSFYNNEISEKSEIFDDQFSVERPDGSNFTLKIRSTKLEDSAMYFCASSRETGVPGNTIYFGEGSWLTVV.

This clone came up many times. This sequence joins TRBV6-5 and TRBJ2-1; D unresolved. Germline assignment: CDR1 MNHEY and CDR2 SVGAGI. Trimming cost V 4 bases and J 4 bases, with 5 bases left between them. There are 12 residues in the CDR3. The chain's CDR3 is CASSSQYNEQFF. The DNA for the CDR3 is TGTGCCAGCAGTTCTCAGTACAATGAGCAGTTCTTC.

There are many counts of this clone. The gene calls are TRBV2 and TRBJ2-3; TRBD2 matches 8 bases. Germline V gene lookup returns CDR1 SNHLY and CDR2 FYNNEI. Unmatched junction bases numbered 9, after V lost 7 bases and J lost 6 bases. The CDR3 sequence is 14 residues long. CDR3 in amino acids: CASIPGGTTDTQYF. DNA for the CDR3: TGTGCCAGCATCCCGGGGGGGACGACGGATACGCAGTATTTT.

With respect to this clone: At one end the junction does not follow the germline gene, possibly because of a read error. The CDR3, as DNA: TGCGCCAGCAGCTTGGCAGCACGACAAGAGACCCGGTACTTC. Its protein product is CASSLAARQETRYF. This chain joins TRBV5-1 and TRBJ2-5; D is undetermined. The CDR3 is made up of 14 amino acids. CDR1 and CDR2 from the germline V gene are SGHRS and YFSETQ.

This clone was detected ten times or more. This chain links TRBV19 with TRBJ2-1, with D possibly being TRBD1 (6 bases). The CDR3 consists of 13 residues. Trimming cost V 6 bases and J 7 bases, with 13 bases left between them. CDR1 and CDR2 (germline): LNHDA, SQIVND (reference sequence). The CDR3 DNA is TGTGCCAGTAGCGAAACAGGGTGGAATGAGCAGTTCTTC. This encodes CASSETGWNEQFF.

This clone was counted between two and nine times. This chain connects TRBV19 to TRBJ2-3, with 14 positions matching TRBD2. Trimming at V came to 4 bases and at J to 6 bases, leaving 15 bases not matched to a gene. Germline lookup yields CDR1 LNHDA and CDR2 SQIVND (reference sequence). The CDR3 is made up of 19 amino acids. The CDR3 region is CASSRAPGLAGVGLDTQYF. Here the CDR3 DNA reads TGTGCCAGTAGTAGGGCACCGGGACTAGCGGGAGTGGGTTTGGATACGCAGTATTTT.

This clone has at least ten counts. V gene TRBV9 combines with J gene TRBJ2-7; unclear D gene. Trimming pared 1 base from V and 3 bases from J, leaving 8 bases between. The germline V gene encodes CDR1 SGDLS and CDR2 YYNGEE. The CDR3 spans 13 residues. The CDR3 sequence is CASSVKNGYEQYF. The CDR3 coding sequence is TGTGCCAGCAGCGTAAAGAACGGCTACGAGCAGTACTTC. The entire variable domain, with the rest obtained from reference TRBV9 and TRBJ2-7, is as follows: DSGVTQTPKHLITATGQRVTLRCSPRSGDLSVYWYQQSLDQGLQFLIQYYNGEERAKGNILERFSAQQFPDLHSELNLSSLELGDSALYFCASSVKNGYEQYFGPGTRLTVT.

Many counts were recorded for this clone. The chain carries TRBV6-1 and TRBJ2-1; D is ambiguous. The CDR3 runs to 15 residues. V lost 1 base, J lost 0 bases, and 7 bases lay in between. Germline V lookup: CDR1 MNHNS, CDR2 SASEGT. The CDR3 loop is CASSEGPSSYNEQFF. In nucleotides, the CDR3 is TGTGCCAGCAGTGAAGGTCCGAGCTCCTACAATGAGCAGTTCTTC.

This clone was counted a few times. The gene calls are TRBV7-9 and TRBJ2-5; D remains ambiguous. CDR1 is SEHNR and CDR2 is FQNEAQ in the germline V gene (reference sequence). The CDR3 is made up of 11 amino acids. V was cut by 4 bases and J by 4 bases, with 4 bases left in between. The DNA for the CDR3 is TGTGCCAGCAGCTACAGAGAGACCCAGTACTTC. It translates to CASSYRETQYF.

The table lists this clone with many counts. The V gene is TRBV5-1, the J gene TRBJ2-7; no clear D. V shed 6 bases and J shed 2 bases, with 9 bases lying between them. CDR1 and CDR2 (germline): SGHRS, YFSETQ. CDR3 length equals 12 residues. CDR3 bases: TGCGCCAGCATCGATGACACCTACGAGCAGTACTTC. Its translation: CASIDDTYEQYF.

In its sample, this clone was seen many times. The chain has TRBV27 and TRBJ2-7, with 9 bases lining up with TRBD1. The J segment lost 12 bases and the V segment lost 3 bases, leaving 12 bases of the junction unmatched. Germline V lookup: CDR1 MNHEY, CDR2 SMNVEV (reference sequence). The CDR3 contains 14 residues. CDR3 coding DNA: TGTGCCAGCAGTTTCGGTACAGGGGGCGCTTCTCCGTACTTC. Translated: CASSFGTGGASPYF.

This clone was detected many times. The genes are TRBV11-2 and TRBJ2-7; D is unresolved. The CDR3 sequence is 13 residues long. Germline V CDR1 and CDR2: SGHAT, FQNNGV. The V end lost 0 bases, the J end lost 1 base, and 4 bases lay between the germline ends. The CDR3 nucleotides are TGTGCCAGCAGCTTAGACCTATCCTACGAGCAGTACTTC. The encoded protein is CASSLDLSYEQYF. The complete variable domain, with remaining parts taken from reference TRBV11-2 and TRBJ2-7, reads EAGVAQSPRYKIIEKRQSVAFWCNPISGHATLYWYQQILGQGPKLLIQFQNNGVVDDSQLPKDRFSAERLKGVDSTLKIQPAKLEDSAVYLCASSLDLSYEQYFGPGTRLTVT.

The V call is TRBV5-1, the J call TRBJ2-2, with TRBD1 identical over 9 bases. V shed 5 bases, J shed 6 bases, and the junction held 8 bases outside the gene matches. From germline, CDR1 is SGHRS and CDR2 YFSETQ. The CDR3 has 15 amino acids. The CDR3: CASSHRDRVPGELFF. The CDR3 nucleotides are TGCGCCAGCAGTCACCGGGACAGGGTCCCCGGGGAGCTGTTTTTT. Looking up the rest from reference TRBV5-1 and TRBJ2-2 gives the full variable domain: KAGVTQTPRYLIKTRGQQVTLSCSPISGHRSVSWYQQTPGQGLQFLFEYFSETQRNKGNFPGRFSGRQFSNSRSEMNVSTLELGDSALYLCASSHRDRVPGELFFGEGSRLTVL.

This clone occurred many times. V is TRBV2 and J is TRBJ1-3; 7 nucleotides align to TRBD1. Germline V CDR1 and CDR2: SNHLY, FYNNEI. The CDR3 has 15 amino acids. The V and J ends lost 3 bases and 0 bases, in that order; junction bases with no gene match: 2. The CDR3 reads CASSEHRGSGNTIYF. The DNA of the CDR3 is TGTGCCAGCAGTGAGCACAGGGGCTCTGGAAACACCATATATTTT. The full variable domain, in which reference TRBV2 and TRBJ1-3 provide the parts outside the CDR3, is EPEVTQTPSHQVTQMGQEVILRCVPISNHLYFYWYRQILGQKVEFLVSFYNNEISEKSEIFDDQFSVERPDGSNFTLKIRSTKLEDSAMYFCASSEHRGSGNTIYFGEGSWLTVV.

Ten or more counts support this clone. CDR3 coding DNA: TGTGCCAGCAGCTCCCGAGCGGGAGACAATGCAGATACGCAGTATTTT. This encodes CASSSRAGDNADTQYF. The chain uses TRBV9 and TRBJ2-3; 8 nucleotides match TRBD2. Trimming removed 4 bases from V and 4 bases from J; junction bases left unmatched: 11. Germline CDR1 SGDLS, CDR2 YYNGEE. This CDR3 is built from 16 residues.